This TCR beta chain was sequenced for a study of shared clonotypes between healthy human individuals. The overall study: Per-donor plates numbered three CD4 naive, three CD4 memory, two CD8 naive and one CD8 memory. General study points: Against clonotypes common to all four donors, non-shared ones had lower generation probabilities. Naive subsets typically showed greater estimated richness than memory subsets.

This clone was counted between two and nine times. Its specificity is not known. Libraries were prepared by immunoSEQ multiplex PCR; TCRdb keeps only in-frame clonotypes and omits some of them. Among 2 million to 2.5 million clones listed, 80% to 95% were seen once. The germline V gene encodes CDR1 MNHEY and CDR2 SMNVEV (reference sequence). CDR3 size: 12 residues. The V end was cut by 4 bases, the J end by 8 bases, with 11 bases between. The specimen sequenced was naive CD4+ T cells from PBMCs. Subset indicated: CD45RA+ positively selected. This receptor was identified in a young man in good health. Some clones in this sample may be carry-over from other donors' samples. This chain connects TRBV27 to TRBJ1-1; D unclear. The CDR3 reads CASSSGPAEAFF. The CDR3 nucleotides are TGTGCCAGCAGTTCTGGACCGGCGGAAGCTTTCTTT.